This T cell receptor (beta chain) was obtained from a study of response to subunit inactivated influenza vaccine. Whole-study results and caveats: Seasonal influenza vaccination, on each occasion, was suggested by the authors to recruit few new T cells.

This clonotype has only one observation. Its matching antigen is unknown. Trimming left V 5 bases short and J 0 bases short, with 17 bases between. The CDR3 runs to 18 residues. CDR1 is SGHAT and CDR2 is FQNNGV in the germline V gene. One entry per CDR3 protein, called by TCRdb with MiXCR from the RT-PCR reads. The sample lists over 650,000 distinct CDR3 sequences, around 18% seen once, with roughly 11% in the top ten. The chain employs TRBV11-2 and TRBJ2-6; D not resolved. The clonotype originates from a man in his fifties or sixties who received an inactivated influenza vaccine. This material consisted of PBMCs from blood, taken 5 days after vaccination. The CDR3 loop is CASSPTVQSFSGANVLTF. The CDR3 region has the DNA TGTGCCAGCAGCCCTACTGTACAAAGCTTCTCTGGGGCCAACGTCCTGACTTTC. The full variable domain, with the rest looked up from reference TRBV11-2 and TRBJ2-6, is EAGVAQSPRYKIIEKRQSVAFWCNPISGHATLYWYQQILGQGPKLLIQFQNNGVVDDSQLPKDRFSAERLKGVDSTLKIQPAKLEDSAVYLCASSPTVQSFSGANVLTFGAGSRLTVL.